A single sample gave rise to the 9 T cell receptor beta chains below, sequenced in a study of early T cells in non-severe SARS-CoV-2 infection. Each CDR3 protein gets one entry after TCRdb re-called the 5' RACE reads with MiXCR. The data contain tens of thousands of distinct CDR3 sequences, 14% of them seen just once; the ten biggest clones take up approximately 9.9%. The sequencing sample was made of whole blood. The receptor set was obtained from an adult who was a healthcare worker with PCR-confirmed SARS-CoV-2 infection or an uninfected control (not recorded which).

This clonotype was seen more than once but under ten times. At one end, the junction sequence differs from germline, possibly due to a read error. This rearrangement joins TRBV12-3 or TRBV12-4 to TRBJ2-4; 8 nucleotides match TRBD1. CDR3 length: 14 residues. The CDR3 region is CASSLGQGKNIQYF. DNA of the CDR3: TGTGCCAGCAGCTTAGGACAGGGCAAAAACATTCAGTACTTC.

The CDR3 DNA reads TGTGCCAGCAGTTTATCGGGTGTGAATAAAGCTTTCTTT. This codes for CASSLSGVNKAFF. This chain uses TRBV12-3 or TRBV12-4 with TRBJ1-1; D gene uncertain. V lost 2 bases and J lost 9, with 13 bases in between. This CDR3 comprises 13 residues.

There are a few counts of this clonotype. The chain recombines TRBV7-9 with TRBJ2-7; D tentatively fits TRBD1 or TRBD2 (5 bases each). The CDR3 sequence is 12 residues long. CDR1 SEHNR and CDR2 FQNEAQ come from the germline V gene (reference sequence). V lost 3 bases, J lost 5 bases, and 8 bases lay in between. This CDR3 reads CASSLGRNEQYF. CDR3 DNA: TGTGCCAGCAGCTTGGGACGGAACGAGCAGTACTTC.

The DNA of the CDR3 is TGTGCCACCAGCAGAGATTCGATCGCAGCTACCAGAGCTAACTATGGCTACACCTTC. Translation gives CATSRDSIAATRANYGYTF. The rearrangement joins TRBV15 to TRBJ1-2; no reliable D call. Germline-derived CDR1 and CDR2 are LNHNV and YYDKDF (reference sequence). The V gene lost 0 bases and the J gene lost 0 bases, with 20 bases spanning the gap. CDR3 length: 19 amino acids.

This clonotype showed up just a few times. The rearrangement links TRBV3-1 to TRBJ2-7; D is possibly TRBD1 (6 bases). V dropped 1 base and J dropped 2 bases, with 15 bases sitting between them. CDR1 and CDR2 from the germline V gene are LGHDT and YNNKEL (reference sequence). This CDR3 contains 16 residues. The CDR3 is CASSQGGTIFPYEQYF. CDR3 in DNA: TGTGCCAGCAGCCAAGGGGGGACAATTTTCCCCTACGAGCAGTACTTC.

Only a few counts were recorded for this clonotype. For the CDR3, the DNA is TGTGCCAGCAGTTTAGCCGGGACTGAAAAACTGTTTTTT. Translating it yields CASSLAGTEKLFF. V gene TRBV12-3 or TRBV12-4 combines with J gene TRBJ1-4, with D perhaps TRBD1 (5 bases). The CDR3 covers 13 residues. The germline V and J ends were trimmed by 0 bases and 7 bases, with 6 bases remaining between them.

The V and J genes are TRBV3-1 and TRBJ2-3; 7 bases align to TRBD2. Germline loops: CDR1 LGHDT, CDR2 YNNKEL (reference sequence). This CDR3 contains 18 residues. V gave up 1 base and J gave up 0 bases; unmatched junction bases: 10. This CDR3 is CASSQGWMAGVSTDTQYF. In DNA, the CDR3 is TGTGCCAGCAGCCAAGGGTGGATGGCGGGGGTGAGCACAGATACGCAGTATTTT.

This clonotype has a count of ten or more. J is TRBJ2-3 and V is TRBV2; D gene uncertain. Germline loops: CDR1 SNHLY, CDR2 FYNNEI. CDR3 length: 13 residues. Trimming removed 5 bases from V and 5 bases from J, with 11 bases in between. DNA of the CDR3: TGTGCCAGCAGTCCCATGAGTGGAGATACGCAGTATTTT. Its translation is CASSPMSGDTQYF.

The rearrangement joins TRBV20-1 to TRBJ1-6; D is ambiguous. The CDR3 has 13 amino acids. CDR1 DFQATT and CDR2 SNEGSKA come from the germline V gene (reference sequence). Trimming removed 5 bases at V and 6 bases at J, with 11 bases between. The CDR3 DNA follows: TGCAGTGCTCCTCGGGAGGCTAATTCACCCCTCCACTTT. The encoded protein is CSAPREANSPLHF.